These T cell receptor beta chains were read from a single sample in a study of T cell responses to AZD1222 COVID-19 vaccine. TCRdb keeps only in-frame clones here, not all; method: immunoSEQ multiplex PCR. The sample comprises about 100,000 clones, approximately 90% of which are singletons, and roughly 15% rests with the top ten. The sequences come from peripheral blood, collected on day 0 of AZD1222 vaccination. The receptors here all came from an adult in good health. The CDR3 runs from the conserved cysteine through the conserved F or W. Each record gives: J gene, clone size, V gene, D gene, CDR3 protein, CDR3 DNA. The D gene is left open where the match is weak. Size is omitted from some rows. Given values are once, few, many or a class for expanded clones.

J gene: TRBJ2-2
clone size: -
V gene: TRBV7-6
D gene: -
CDR3 protein: CASSFSGANTGELFF
CDR3 DNA: TGTGCCAGCAGCTTTTCTGGGGCGAACACCGGGGAGCTGTTTTTT

J gene: TRBJ2-7
clone size: -
V gene: TRBV7-3
D gene: -
CDR3 protein: CASSLGGGVAWSEQYF
CDR3 DNA: TGTGCCAGCAGCTTAGGGGGTGGGGTGGCCTGGAGCGAGCAGTACTTC

J gene: TRBJ1-1
clone size: -
V gene: TRBV5-1
D gene: -
CDR3 protein: CASCMGDGAGLTEAFF
CDR3 DNA: TGCGCCAGCTGCATGGGAGATGGGGCAGGTCTCACTGAAGCTTTCTTT

J gene: TRBJ2-7
clone size: -
V gene: TRBV7-9
D gene: -
CDR3 protein: CASSLVSRYEQYF
CDR3 DNA: TGTGCCAGCAGCTTAGTTTCCCGATACGAGCAGTACTTC

J gene: TRBJ1-2
clone size: few
V gene: TRBV2
D gene: -
CDR3 protein: CASSEARVKVF
CDR3 DNA: TGTGCCAGCAGTGAAGCGCGCGTGAAAGTCTTC

J gene: TRBJ2-7
clone size: -
V gene: TRBV29-1
D gene: TRBD1
CDR3 protein: CSVAGTGDEQYF
CDR3 DNA: TGCAGCGTGGCCGGGACAGGGGACGAGCAGTACTTC

J gene: TRBJ2-3
clone size: -
V gene: TRBV7-2
D gene: -
CDR3 protein: CASSSLGRTADTQYF
CDR3 DNA: TGTGCCAGCAGCTCCCTCGGCAGAACGGCAGATACGCAGTATTTT

J gene: TRBJ2-2
clone size: -
V gene: TRBV6-4
D gene: -
CDR3 protein: CASSFTANTGELFF
CDR3 DNA: TGTGCCAGCAGTTTCACCGCGAACACCGGGGAGCTGTTTTTT

J gene: TRBJ2-2
clone size: -
V gene: TRBV6-2/TRBV6-3
D gene: TRBD2
CDR3 protein: CASSSLAGGAGELFF
CDR3 DNA: TGTGCCAGCAGTTCCCTAGCGGGGGGGGCCGGGGAGCTGTTTTTT

J gene: TRBJ1-6
clone size: -
V gene: TRBV5-5
D gene: TRBD1
CDR3 protein: CASSSSTGRDNSPLHF
CDR3 DNA: TGTGCCAGCAGCTCCTCGACAGGGCGAGATAATTCACCCCTCCACTTT

J gene: TRBJ1-2
clone size: -
V gene: TRBV19
D gene: -
CDR3 protein: CASSSRTVSYGCTF
CDR3 DNA: TGTGCCAGTAGTAGCCGGACAGTTTCCTATGGCTGCACCTTC

J gene: TRBJ1-1
clone size: -
V gene: TRBV7-9
D gene: -
CDR3 protein: CASSETLGNLF
CDR3 DNA: TGTGCCAGCAGCGAAACGTTAGGGAACCTCTTT

J gene: TRBJ2-3
clone size: -
V gene: TRBV12-3/TRBV12-4
D gene: -
CDR3 protein: CASSLAGHTTLYF
CDR3 DNA: TGTGCCAGCAGTTTAGCCGGACACACTACGCTGTATTTT

J gene: TRBJ1-1
clone size: -
V gene: TRBV5-1
D gene: -
CDR3 protein: CASSWTQANTEAFF
CDR3 DNA: TGCGCCAGCAGCTGGACCCAGGCGAACACTGAAGCTTTCTTT

J gene: TRBJ2-2
clone size: -
V gene: TRBV27
D gene: -
CDR3 protein: CASRHRGSGELFF
CDR3 DNA: TGTGCCAGCAGGCATAGGGGGTCCGGGGAGCTGTTTTTT

J gene: TRBJ2-5
clone size: -
V gene: TRBV6-5
D gene: -
CDR3 protein: CASRMTGRGETQYF
CDR3 DNA: TGTGCCAGCAGGATGACAGGGCGGGGAGAGACCCAGTACTTC

J gene: TRBJ2-3
clone size: -
V gene: TRBV5-4
D gene: -
CDR3 protein: CASSPSRGASTDTQYF
CDR3 DNA: TGTGCCAGCAGCCCCAGCCGCGGGGCTAGCACAGATACGCAGTATTTT

J gene: TRBJ1-1
clone size: -
V gene: TRBV3-1/TRBV3-2
D gene: -
CDR3 protein: CASSQRTITGAEAFF
CDR3 DNA: TGTGCCAGCAGCCAAAGGACGATTACTGGGGCTGAAGCTTTCTTT

J gene: TRBJ2-7
clone size: -
V gene: TRBV5-1
D gene: TRBD1
CDR3 protein: CASTKGGSYYEQYF
CDR3 DNA: TGCGCCAGCACAAAAGGGGGCTCGTACTACGAGCAGTACTTC

J gene: TRBJ1-3
clone size: few
V gene: TRBV6-5
D gene: -
CDR3 protein: CASSYSGNMGNTIYF
CDR3 DNA: TGTGCCAGCAGTTATTCGGGGAATATGGGAAACACCATATATTTT

J gene: TRBJ1-1
clone size: -
V gene: TRBV28
D gene: -
CDR3 protein: CASSSRRLRNTEAFF
CDR3 DNA: TGTGCCAGCAGTTCACGTAGATTGAGGAACACTGAAGCTTTCTTT

J gene: TRBJ1-2
clone size: once
V gene: TRBV5-1
D gene: TRBD1
CDR3 protein: CASNLGQGAGYGYTF
CDR3 DNA: TGCGCCAGCAACCTTGGACAGGGGGCAGGATATGGCTACACCTTC